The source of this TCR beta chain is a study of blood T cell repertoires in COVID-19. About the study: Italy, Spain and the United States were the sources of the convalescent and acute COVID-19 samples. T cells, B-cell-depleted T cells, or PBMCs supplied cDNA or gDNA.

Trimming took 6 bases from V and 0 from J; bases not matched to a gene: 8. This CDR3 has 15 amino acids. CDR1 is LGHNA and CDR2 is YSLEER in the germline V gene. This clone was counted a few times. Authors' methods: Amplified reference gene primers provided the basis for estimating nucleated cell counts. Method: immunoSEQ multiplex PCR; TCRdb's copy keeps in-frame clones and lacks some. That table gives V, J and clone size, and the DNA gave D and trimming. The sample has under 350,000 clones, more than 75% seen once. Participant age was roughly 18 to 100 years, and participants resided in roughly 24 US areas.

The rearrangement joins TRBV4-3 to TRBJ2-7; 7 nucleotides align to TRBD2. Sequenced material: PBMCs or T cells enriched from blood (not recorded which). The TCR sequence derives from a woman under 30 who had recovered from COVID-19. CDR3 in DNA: TGCGCCAGCAGTTTGGCTAGGGAGGGCTCCTACGAGCAGTACTTC. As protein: CASSLAREGSYEQYF.